Listed below are T cell receptor beta chains from one sample, sequenced in a study of blood T cell repertoires in COVID-19. Data came from immunoSEQ multiplex PCR; TCRdb stores just in-frame clones and leaves some out. The sample records around 280,000 clones, around four fifths being singletons. Sequencing was done on a sample of peripheral blood. The receptors were gathered from a woman between 45 and 65 years old with active or convalescent COVID-19. Both conserved end residues are part of each CDR3. A D gene is named only where the DNA matches it firmly. The size entry is marked missing in some rows and otherwise reads once, few, many or a size class.

d_call: .; clone_size: .; v_call: TRBV7-9; j_call: TRBJ1-2; cdr3_nt: TGTGCCAGCAGCCCGCGGATTAGGACAGAGGTTAACTATGGCTACACCTTC; cdr3_aa: CASSPRIRTEVNYGYTF
d_call: .; clone_size: .; v_call: TRBV7-6; j_call: TRBJ2-1; cdr3_nt: TGTGCCAGCAGCCCGAATCCAGACTTAGGAGACGAGCAGTTCTTC; cdr3_aa: CASSPNPDLGDEQFF
d_call: .; clone_size: .; v_call: TRBV6-1; j_call: TRBJ2-1; cdr3_nt: TGTGCCAGCAGTTGGCGGCGGGGCAATGAGCAGTTCTTC; cdr3_aa: CASSWRRGNEQFF
d_call: TRBD2; clone_size: .; v_call: TRBV27; j_call: TRBJ2-1; cdr3_nt: TGTGCCAGCAGTCTCGCGGGAGCTCGATACAATGAGCAGTTCTTC; cdr3_aa: CASSLAGARYNEQFF
d_call: TRBD2; clone_size: few; v_call: TRBV30; j_call: TRBJ2-7; cdr3_nt: TGTGCCTGGGGGCGGGGGGGCTACTACGAGCAGTACTTC; cdr3_aa: CAWGRGGYYEQYF
d_call: .; clone_size: .; v_call: TRBV28; j_call: TRBJ1-1; cdr3_nt: TGTGCCAGCAGTTTATTGGTTTCGGGGGGAGAGGCTTTCTTT; cdr3_aa: CASSLLVSGGEAFF
d_call: .; clone_size: .; v_call: TRBV10-1; j_call: TRBJ2-1; cdr3_nt: TGCGCCAGCAAAGCACAGTTCCGCAAAAGCTCCTACAATGAGCAGTTCTTC; cdr3_aa: CASKAQFRKSSYNEQFF
d_call: TRBD1; clone_size: .; v_call: TRBV7-9; j_call: TRBJ2-3; cdr3_nt: TGTGCCAGCACAACCGGGACAGGACGCACAGATACGCAGTATTTT; cdr3_aa: CASTTGTGRTDTQYF
d_call: .; clone_size: few; v_call: TRBV5-6; j_call: TRBJ1-3; cdr3_nt: TGTGCCAGCAGCTTTGGGGACTTTAGGAACACCATATATTTT; cdr3_aa: CASSFGDFRNTIYF
d_call: .; clone_size: .; v_call: TRBV19; j_call: TRBJ1-1; cdr3_nt: TGTGCCAGTAGTATCCAACCAGGAGGGCACACTGAAGCTTTCTTT; cdr3_aa: CASSIQPGGHTEAFF
d_call: TRBD2; clone_size: .; v_call: TRBV27; j_call: TRBJ2-3; cdr3_nt: TGTGCCAGCAGCAAGAGCGGGAGGGCCTGGGATACGCAGTATTTT; cdr3_aa: CASSKSGRAWDTQYF
d_call: .; clone_size: .; v_call: TRBV7-2; j_call: TRBJ2-1; cdr3_nt: TGTGCCAGCAGCTTAGCGGAGACTATTAGTGAGCAGTTCTTC; cdr3_aa: CASSLAETISEQFF
d_call: .; clone_size: .; v_call: TRBV3-1/TRBV3-2; j_call: TRBJ2-1; cdr3_nt: TGTGCCAGCAGCCCGATTACAGGGACCATTTACAATGAGCAGTTCTTC; cdr3_aa: CASSPITGTIYNEQFF
d_call: TRBD2; clone_size: .; v_call: TRBV3-1/TRBV3-2; j_call: TRBJ2-5; cdr3_nt: TGTGCCAGCAGCCAGGGGTCCCTAGCGGTTCGGGTGACCCAGTACTTC; cdr3_aa: CASSQGSLAVRVTQYF
d_call: TRBD2; clone_size: .; v_call: TRBV5-1; j_call: TRBJ2-1; cdr3_nt: TGCGCCAGCAGCTGGCCGCTAGCGGGAGATTTCAATGAGCAGTTCTTC; cdr3_aa: CASSWPLAGDFNEQFF
d_call: TRBD1; clone_size: .; v_call: TRBV29-1; j_call: TRBJ1-3; cdr3_nt: TGCAGCGTTGCCATACCGGGACAGGGCTCTGGAAACACCATATATTTT; cdr3_aa: CSVAIPGQGSGNTIYF
d_call: .; clone_size: few; v_call: TRBV27; j_call: TRBJ1-2; cdr3_nt: TGTGCCAGCAGTTTGAGAGCAGGGTTTAAGGGTAACTATGGCTACACCTTC; cdr3_aa: CASSLRAGFKGNYGYTF
d_call: TRBD1; clone_size: .; v_call: TRBV5-1; j_call: TRBJ1-2; cdr3_nt: TGCGCCAGCAGCTTGGCCAGGGGACAGGGGGCCAACTATGGCTACACCTTC; cdr3_aa: CASSLARGQGANYGYTF
d_call: .; clone_size: .; v_call: TRBV2; j_call: TRBJ1-1; cdr3_nt: TGTGCCGGGAATAGGGGGTTGGGCACTGAAGCTTTCTTT; cdr3_aa: CAGNRGLGTEAFF
d_call: TRBD2; clone_size: once; v_call: TRBV4-1; j_call: TRBJ2-3; cdr3_nt: TGCGCCAGCAGCCAAGGGTATAGACTAGCGGGATCCACAGATACGCAGTATTTT; cdr3_aa: CASSQGYRLAGSTDTQYF
d_call: .; clone_size: .; v_call: TRBV27; j_call: TRBJ1-1; cdr3_nt: TGTGCCAGCAGTTTATCGGACACGAACACTGAAGCTTTCTTT; cdr3_aa: CASSLSDTNTEAFF
d_call: TRBD2; clone_size: once; v_call: TRBV19; j_call: TRBJ2-1; cdr3_nt: TGTGCCAGTAGTATTTGGGTCTCGGCTAGCGGGTCCTACAATGAGCAGTTCTTC; cdr3_aa: CASSIWVSASGSYNEQFF
d_call: TRBD1; clone_size: .; v_call: TRBV6-5; j_call: TRBJ2-3; cdr3_nt: TGTGCCAGCAGTTACCGTACAGGGGGTAGGAGAGATACGCAGTATTTT; cdr3_aa: CASSYRTGGRRDTQYF
d_call: TRBD2; clone_size: .; v_call: TRBV27; j_call: TRBJ2-5; cdr3_nt: TGTGCCAGCAGTTTAGGGAGCGGGAGGTTCCAAGAGACCCAGTACTTC; cdr3_aa: CASSLGSGRFQETQYF
d_call: .; clone_size: .; v_call: TRBV29-1; j_call: TRBJ1-2; cdr3_nt: TGCAGCGTTGAACGGGGGGCACAAGACTATGGCTACACCTTC; cdr3_aa: CSVERGAQDYGYTF
d_call: .; clone_size: .; v_call: TRBV27; j_call: TRBJ1-2; cdr3_nt: TGTGCCAGCAGTTTACGACATTACTATGGCTACACCTTC; cdr3_aa: CASSLRHYYGYTF
d_call: TRBD1; clone_size: .; v_call: TRBV20-1; j_call: TRBJ1-5; cdr3_nt: TGCAGTGCTAGTGCCGGGACAGGGGGAATAGAAAATCAGCCCCAGCATTTT; cdr3_aa: CSASAGTGGIENQPQHF
d_call: TRBD1; clone_size: many; v_call: TRBV5-4; j_call: TRBJ1-6; cdr3_nt: TGTGCCAGCAGCTTGGCGGCAGGGGGCAATTCACCCCTCCACTTT; cdr3_aa: CASSLAAGGNSPLHF
d_call: TRBD1; clone_size: .; v_call: TRBV28; j_call: TRBJ1-5; cdr3_nt: TGTGCCAGCAGTCAGCGACAGGGAGGTGAGCCCCAGCATTTT; cdr3_aa: CASSQRQGGEPQHF
d_call: TRBD1; clone_size: .; v_call: TRBV5-1; j_call: TRBJ1-5; cdr3_nt: TGCGCCAGCAGCCCCGGGGACAGGGGATATGGCAATCAGCCCCAGCATTTT; cdr3_aa: CASSPGDRGYGNQPQHF
d_call: .; clone_size: .; v_call: TRBV19; j_call: TRBJ1-5; cdr3_nt: TGTGCCAGTACTCAAGGACCCGGGACTTCTAGCAATCAGCCCCAGCATTTT; cdr3_aa: CASTQGPGTSSNQPQHF